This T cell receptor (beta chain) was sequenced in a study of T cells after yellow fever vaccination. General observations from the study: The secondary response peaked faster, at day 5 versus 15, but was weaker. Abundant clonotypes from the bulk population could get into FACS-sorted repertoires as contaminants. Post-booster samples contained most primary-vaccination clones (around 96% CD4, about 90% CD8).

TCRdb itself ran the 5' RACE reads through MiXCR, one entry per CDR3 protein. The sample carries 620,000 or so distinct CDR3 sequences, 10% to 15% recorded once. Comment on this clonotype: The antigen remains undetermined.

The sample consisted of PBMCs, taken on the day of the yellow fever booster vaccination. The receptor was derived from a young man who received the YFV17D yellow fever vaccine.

CDR3 DNA: TGCGCCAGCAGCCAGGGCCAGGGCTCTGGAAACACCATATATTTT. This gives the protein CASSQGQGSGNTIYF. This chain uses TRBV4-3 with TRBJ1-3; TRBD1 might be the D (5 bases). Germline assignment: CDR1 LGHNA and CDR2 YSLEER. The CDR3 consists of 15 residues. V was shortened by 3 bases and J by 0 bases, with 9 bases between the two germline ends.